Listed below are T cell receptor beta chains from one sample, sequenced in a study of cytomegalovirus exposure and HLA in healthy donors. Profiling relied on immunoSEQ multiplex PCR, and the TCRdb table lists in-frame clones only, not all of them. The sample lists about 88,000 clones; 95% to 98% were seen once. Sequenced material: PBMCs. The receptors shown here come from a man younger than 30 in good health and CMV-seronegative. Each CDR3 is given with its conserved first and last residue. The order of the fields is D gene, J gene, V gene, clone size, CDR3 protein, CDR3 DNA. D genes are given only for firm matches. Expanded clones are given a class, and other clones once, few, many or no size at all.

D gene: -; J gene: TRBJ1-1; V gene: TRBV29-1; clone size: -; CDR3 protein: CSVPPQGPEAFF; CDR3 DNA: TGCAGCGTTCCCCCGCAGGGGCCTGAAGCTTTCTTT
D gene: TRBD1; J gene: TRBJ1-5; V gene: TRBV5-4; clone size: -; CDR3 protein: CASSIDRVYQPQHF; CDR3 DNA: TGTGCCAGCAGCATAGACAGGGTTTATCAGCCCCAGCATTTT
D gene: TRBD2; J gene: TRBJ2-1; V gene: TRBV7-2; clone size: few; CDR3 protein: CASSQGLAASYNEQFF; CDR3 DNA: TGTGCCAGCAGCCAAGGACTAGCGGCTTCCTACAATGAGCAGTTCTTC
D gene: -; J gene: TRBJ2-1; V gene: TRBV7-2; clone size: few; CDR3 protein: CASISWSEYNEQFF; CDR3 DNA: TGTGCCAGCATAAGCTGGAGTGAGTACAATGAGCAGTTCTTC
D gene: -; J gene: TRBJ2-1; V gene: TRBV7-2; clone size: few; CDR3 protein: CASSLVGAPNNEQFF; CDR3 DNA: TGTGCCAGCAGCTTAGTGGGGGCCCCTAACAATGAGCAGTTCTTC
D gene: TRBD1; J gene: TRBJ2-6; V gene: TRBV29-1; clone size: -; CDR3 protein: CSVPQGAGANVLTF; CDR3 DNA: TGCAGCGTTCCGCAGGGGGCTGGGGCCAACGTCCTGACTTTC
D gene: -; J gene: TRBJ2-2; V gene: TRBV11-3; clone size: -; CDR3 protein: CASIFGPNTGELFF; CDR3 DNA: TGTGCCAGTATTTTTGGGCCGAACACCGGGGAGCTGTTTTTT
D gene: TRBD1; J gene: TRBJ2-1; V gene: TRBV6-5; clone size: -; CDR3 protein: CASSPRDRDNEQFF; CDR3 DNA: TGTGCCAGCAGCCCCCGGGACAGAGACAATGAGCAGTTCTTC
D gene: -; J gene: TRBJ2-5; V gene: TRBV4-2; clone size: -; CDR3 protein: CASSPLGLAKTQETQYF; CDR3 DNA: TGTGCCAGCAGCCCTCTAGGGCTAGCGAAGACACAAGAGACCCAGTACTTC
D gene: TRBD1; J gene: TRBJ2-7; V gene: TRBV6-1; clone size: -; CDR3 protein: CASLPGTGVVYEQYF; CDR3 DNA: TGTGCCAGTCTACCCGGGACAGGGGTTGTTTATGAGCAGTACTTC
D gene: -; J gene: TRBJ1-2; V gene: TRBV19; clone size: once; CDR3 protein: CASSTGGFLGYTF; CDR3 DNA: TGTGCCAGTAGTACGGGAGGGTTTTTGGGCTACACCTTC
D gene: TRBD1; J gene: TRBJ2-1; V gene: TRBV7-2; clone size: -; CDR3 protein: CASSSDGTGGYNEQFF; CDR3 DNA: TGTGCCAGCAGCTCGGACGGGACAGGGGGTTACAATGAGCAGTTCTTC
D gene: TRBD1; J gene: TRBJ2-5; V gene: TRBV2; clone size: -; CDR3 protein: CASSRTGGMRETQYF; CDR3 DNA: TGTGCCAGCAGCCGGACAGGGGGCATGAGGGAGACCCAGTACTTC